A single sample gave rise to the 32 T cell receptor beta chains below, sequenced in a study of blood T cell repertoires in COVID-19. Sequencing was performed with immunoSEQ multiplex PCR; in TCRdb, only in-frame clones are kept and a portion is missing. The sample includes approximately 240,000 clones, approximately 90% of them seen just once. The specimen was PBMCs or T cells enriched from blood (not recorded which). These receptors were taken from a woman aged 18-35 years who had recovered from COVID-19.

V and J are TRBV27 and TRBJ2-3, with D tentatively TRBD2 (6 bases). The CDR3 sequence is 13 residues long. The V gene's germline CDR1 is MNHEY and CDR2 SMNVEV (reference sequence). V was clipped by 6 bases and J by 5 bases, with 12 bases between them. In DNA, the CDR3 is TGTGCCAGCAGAGCTACAGCGGGAGATACGCAGTATTTT. It specifies CASRATAGDTQYF.

The gene calls are TRBV11-1 and TRBJ2-3; 11 nucleotides align to TRBD2. This CDR3 contains 15 residues. Germline CDR1 and CDR2: SGHAT and FQDESV (reference sequence). Unmatched junction bases numbered 5, after V lost 5 bases and J lost 4 bases. The CDR3 is CASSHSGGAADTQYF. Here the CDR3 DNA reads TGTGCCAGCAGCCATAGCGGGGGGGCCGCAGATACGCAGTATTTT.

The genes are TRBV28 and TRBJ1-1; the D gene is possibly TRBD1 (5 bases). Germline-derived CDR1 and CDR2 are MDHEN and SYDVKM. The CDR3 has 12 amino acids. Between the trimmed V and J ends, which lost 8 bases and 6 bases, there was a span of 13 bases. CDR3 in DNA: TGTGCCAGCTTTTCTTCGGGGGCTGAAGCTTTCTTT. It yields the protein CASFSSGAEAFF.

The table lists this clone with a count of one. The chain carries TRBV25-1 and TRBJ2-7; D is perhaps TRBD2 (6 bases). The V end was cut by 4 bases, the J end by 1 base, with 8 bases between. This CDR3 spans 13 amino acids. CDR1 is MGHDK and CDR2 is SYGVNS in the germline V gene. The CDR3 is CASSGGGSYEQYF. CDR3 sequence (DNA): TGTGCCAGCAGTGGTGGAGGGTCCTACGAGCAGTACTTC.

J is TRBJ2-3 and V is TRBV20-1; possible D gene TRBD2, 5 bases. This CDR3 region has 15 residues. From germline, CDR1 is DFQATT and CDR2 SNEGSKA (reference sequence). Trimming shortened V by 3 bases and J by 5 bases, and 18 bases separated the two germline ends. The DNA for the CDR3 is TGCAGTGCTAGTTTTTTGGCGGGTAGTATAGATACGCAGTATTTT. Protein product: CSASFLAGSIDTQYF.

This chain joins TRBV29-1 and TRBJ2-1; D is unclear. The CDR3 sequence is 13 residues long. In germline, CDR1 is SQVTM, CDR2 ANQGSEA. V was pared by 7 bases and J by 6 bases, with 16 bases between. CDR3 nucleotide sequence: TGCAGCGGACTCAACTTAAAATTCAATGAGCAGTTCTTC. This translates into CSGLNLKFNEQFF.

The rearrangement links TRBV27 to TRBJ2-3; 10 positions match TRBD1. Germline V gene data show CDR1 as MNHEY and CDR2 as SMNVEV (reference sequence). CDR3 length: 13 residues. The ends lost 6 bases at V and 6 bases at J; junction bases unmatched: 3. CDR3 amino acids: CASSGQGGDTQYF. DNA for the CDR3: TGTGCCAGCAGCGGACAGGGGGGCGATACGCAGTATTTT.

The rearrangement uses TRBV4-2 and TRBJ2-7; 11 bases map to TRBD2. CDR1 LGHNA and CDR2 YNFKEQ come from the germline V gene. The CDR3 loop spans 16 amino acids. V was pared by 4 bases and J by 2 bases, with 7 bases of the junction left unmatched. In DNA form, the CDR3 reads TGTGCCAGCAGCCGAGCTAGCGGGGGGCTTCCCTACGAGCAGTACTTC. Protein product: CASSRASGGLPYEQYF.

Note on this clone: The junction departs from the called germline gene at one end, perhaps through a read error. V and J are TRBV7-3 and TRBJ2-2; 9 bases match TRBD2. CDR1 is SGHTA, CDR2 FQGTGA, per germline. The CDR3 contains 16 residues. As DNA, the CDR3 is TGTGCCAGCGGCTTACTAGCGGGCACGAACACCGGGGAGCTGTTTTTT. This encodes CASGLLAGTNTGELFF.

This chain links TRBV12-3 or TRBV12-4 with TRBJ1-2; possibly TRBD1 for D (6 bases). Between the trimmed V and J ends, which lost 6 bases and 8 bases, there was a span of 13 bases. The CDR3 consists of 12 residues. The CDR3 DNA reads as TGTGCCAGCAGCGATACAGGGCGGGGCTACACCTTC. Residues: CASSDTGRGYTF.

This clone was found a few times. J is TRBJ2-2 and V is TRBV4-1; no definite D call. The germline V gene has CDR1 MGHRA and CDR2 YSYEKL. V dropped 1 base and J dropped 8 bases, with 17 bases sitting between them. The CDR3 has 16 amino acids. Here the CDR3 reads CASSQVVAARRGELFF. The CDR3 DNA is TGCGCCAGCAGCCAAGTTGTCGCCGCGAGAAGAGGGGAGCTGTTTTTT.

The chain employs TRBV25-1 and TRBJ1-2; 8 bases map to TRBD1. Trimming took 1 base from V and 6 from J; bases not matched to a gene: 4. The CDR3 has 14 residues. Germline V lookup: CDR1 MGHDK, CDR2 SYGVNS. CDR3 DNA: TGTGCCAGCAGTGAATCAGGGGGCTTCCATGGCTACACCTTC. Residues: CASSESGGFHGYTF.

V usage is TRBV7-9 and J usage is TRBJ2-1; TRBD2 matches 8 bases. The CDR3 consists of 16 residues. The junction had 8 bases not matched to a gene; V was cut back by 7 bases and J by 0 bases. The germline gives CDR1 SEHNR, CDR2 FQNEAQ (reference sequence). CDR3 DNA: TGTGCCAGCACCGGGGGGGACTCGAGCTCCTACAATGAGCAGTTCTTC. Translated, it gives CASTGGDSSSYNEQFF.

This chain connects TRBV19 to TRBJ1-1; the D is unclear. CDR3 length: 16 residues. V was trimmed by 0 bases and J by 4 bases, leaving 15 bases between them. Per germline, CDR1 LNHDA and CDR2 SQIVND (reference sequence). The CDR3 DNA is TGTGCCAGTAGTATAGATTGGAGGACCGCGGGCACTGAAGCTTTCTTT. It yields the protein CASSIDWRTAGTEAFF. The full variable domain, completed using reference TRBV19 and TRBJ1-1, is DGGITQSPKYLFRKEGQNVTLSCEQNLNHDAMYWYRQDPGQGLRLIYYSQIVNDFQKGDIAEGYSVSREKKESFPLTVTSAQKNPTAFYLCASSIDWRTAGTEAFFGQGTRLTVV.

The chain has TRBV5-5 and TRBJ1-2, with D maybe TRBD1 (6 bases). The V gene lost 8 bases and the J gene lost 1 base, with 18 bases spanning the gap. Looked up from germline, CDR1 is SGHKS and CDR2 is YYEKEE (reference sequence). The CDR3 consists of 15 residues. The CDR3 here is CASALHRASNYGYTF. The CDR3 DNA is TGTGCCAGTGCTCTTCACAGGGCCAGTAACTATGGCTACACCTTC.

The genes are TRBV28 and TRBJ2-1; 9 positions agree with TRBD2. V was pared by 4 bases and J by 5 bases, with 9 bases of the junction left unmatched. The CDR3 length is 16 residues. Germline CDR1 MDHEN, CDR2 SYDVKM. The CDR3 protein is CASSSASAGGNNEQFF. The CDR3 nucleotides read TGTGCCAGCAGTTCTGCTTCGGCGGGAGGGAACAATGAGCAGTTCTTC.

The CDR3 nucleotides read TGCGCCAGCAGCTCCGCCAGCGCGTATTCACCCCTCCACTTT. It is translated as CASSSASAYSPLHF. J is TRBJ1-6 and V is TRBV5-1; D is uncertain. The V gene's germline CDR1 is SGHRS and CDR2 YFSETQ. The CDR3 is made up of 14 amino acids. V lost 3 bases and J 8 bases, leaving 12 bases between the germline ends. Combining the CDR3 with reference TRBV5-1 and TRBJ1-6 gives the whole variable domain KAGVTQTPRYLIKTRGQQVTLSCSPISGHRSVSWYQQTPGQGLQFLFEYFSETQRNKGNFPGRFSGRQFSNSRSEMNVSTLELGDSALYLCASSSASAYSPLHFGNGTRLTVT.

The rearrangement joins TRBV21-1 to TRBJ2-5; the D segment call TRBD1 is taken from the table without a DNA check. TRBV21-1 is a pseudogene segment. The CDR3 contains 15 residues. In DNA, the CDR3 is TGTGCCAGCAGCAATGGCAGGGGCCCCCAAGAGACCCAGTACTTC. It specifies CASSNGRGPQETQYF.

This clone was detected only once. The CDR3 here is CASSRWRGNGNYGYTF. CDR3 coding DNA: TGTGCCAGCAGCCGATGGCGGGGGAATGGAAACTATGGCTACACCTTC. The rearrangement links TRBV11-2 to TRBJ1-2; a possible D gene is TRBD1 (5 bases). The CDR3 consists of 16 residues. CDR1 is SGHAT and CDR2 is FQNNGV in the germline V gene. V was shortened by 5 bases and J by 2 bases, with 18 bases between the two germline ends. The full variable domain, its missing parts supplied by reference TRBV11-2 and TRBJ1-2, is EAGVAQSPRYKIIEKRQSVAFWCNPISGHATLYWYQQILGQGPKLLIQFQNNGVVDDSQLPKDRFSAERLKGVDSTLKIQPAKLEDSAVYLCASSRWRGNGNYGYTFGSGTRLTVV.

The V and J genes are TRBV9 and TRBJ2-1; 12 positions agree with TRBD2. The germline V gene encodes CDR1 SGDLS and CDR2 YYNGEE. With V trimmed by 4 bases and J by 3 bases, 8 bases remained unmatched. The CDR3 covers 17 residues. CDR3 sequence reads: CASSPRLAGVFYNEQFF. In DNA, the CDR3 is TGTGCCAGCAGCCCACGACTAGCGGGGGTCTTCTACAATGAGCAGTTCTTC.

This clone is a singleton in its sample. The chain is built from TRBV11-3 and TRBJ2-5, with 10 positions matching TRBD1. Germline V lookup: CDR1 SGHNT, CDR2 YENEEA. This CDR3 is 18 amino acids long. Germline trimming cut 4 bases from V and 2 bases from J; bases unmatched to any gene: 13. For the CDR3, the DNA is TGTGCCAGCAGCTGGCGACAGGGGGCTTTTTTGAAGCAAGAGACCCAGTACTTC. Translating it yields CASSWRQGAFLKQETQYF. The variable domain in full, completed from reference TRBV11-3 and TRBJ2-5, reads EAGVVQSPRYKIIEKKQPVAFWCNPISGHNTLYWYLQNLGQGPELLIRYENEEAVDDSQLPKDRFSAERLKGVDSTLKIQPAELGDSAVYLCASSWRQGAFLKQETQYFGPGTRLLVL.

This chain uses TRBV5-1 with TRBJ2-1; TRBD2 is a possible D gene (5 bases). Trimming left V 7 bases short and J 8 bases short, with 13 bases between. The CDR3 has 12 residues. Germline-derived CDR1 and CDR2 are SGHRS and YFSETQ. CDR3 nucleotide sequence: TGCGCCAGCCCCGGGCGAGGGTATGAGCAGTTCTTC. Translating gives CASPGRGYEQFF.

This clone was observed once. The chain couples TRBV11-2 to TRBJ2-7, with D possibly being TRBD1 (6 bases). CDR3 length equals 14 residues. From germline, CDR1 is SGHAT and CDR2 FQNNGV. V lost 6 bases and J lost 0, with 12 bases in between. DNA of the CDR3: TGTGCCAGCAGGCGGACAGAGAGCTCCTACGAGCAGTACTTC. Translating gives CASRRTESSYEQYF. Filled out from reference TRBV11-2 and TRBJ2-7, the complete variable domain reads EAGVAQSPRYKIIEKRQSVAFWCNPISGHATLYWYQQILGQGPKLLIQFQNNGVVDDSQLPKDRFSAERLKGVDSTLKIQPAKLEDSAVYLCASRRTESSYEQYFGPGTRLTVT.

The chain links TRBV19 to TRBJ2-1; 9 bases line up with TRBD2. The CDR3 runs to 14 residues. Germline loops: CDR1 LNHDA, CDR2 SQIVND (reference sequence). Unmatched junction bases numbered 4, after V lost 6 bases and J lost 4 bases. CDR3 protein: CASRERGEYNEQFF. The CDR3 coding sequence is TGTGCCAGTAGGGAGCGGGGGGAGTACAATGAGCAGTTCTTC.

This clone was counted a few times. The chain employs TRBV6-5 and TRBJ2-6; D not certain. Trimming left V 3 bases short and J 4 bases short, with 10 bases between. Germline V lookup: CDR1 MNHEY, CDR2 SVGAGI. CDR3 length: 15 residues. The CDR3: CASSYTNSGANVLTF. As DNA, the CDR3 is TGTGCCAGCAGTTATACGAACTCCGGGGCCAACGTCCTGACTTTC.

The gene calls are TRBV6-6 and TRBJ1-2, with D tentatively TRBD1 (6 bases). V lost 0 bases and J 3 bases, leaving 14 bases between the germline ends. There are 16 residues in the CDR3. From germline, CDR1 is MNHNY and CDR2 SVGAGI (reference sequence). In DNA form, the CDR3 reads TGTGCCAGCAGTTACTCCCTAGGAGGGGGGGACTATGGCTACACCTTC. It encodes CASSYSLGGGDYGYTF.

The chain couples TRBV11-2 to TRBJ2-7; D is perhaps TRBD2 (6 bases). This CDR3 comprises 13 residues. Germline CDR1 and CDR2: SGHAT and FQNNGV. V was pared by 3 bases and J by 4 bases, with 10 bases between. The CDR3 DNA sequence: TGTGCCAGCAGCTTTCAAGGAGGGTACGAGCAGTACTTC. Translated, it gives CASSFQGGYEQYF.

V usage is TRBV29-1 and J usage is TRBJ1-2, with D possibly TRBD1 on 6 matching bases. From germline, CDR1 is SQVTM and CDR2 ANQGSEA. V lost 3 bases to trimming and J lost 4 bases, with 15 bases between them. This CDR3 spans 14 amino acids. The CDR3 DNA is TGCAGCGTTGATGGTCCGGGACACCCCTATGGCTACACCTTC. It encodes CSVDGPGHPYGYTF.

The chain has TRBV10-3 and TRBJ2-7; 10 positions match TRBD2. CDR1 and CDR2 (germline): ENHRY, SYGVKD. V trimming: 8 bases; J trimming: 3 bases; junction bases outside the gene matches: 7. The CDR3 totals 14 residues. This CDR3 reads CAIAPGLANYEQYF. In DNA, the CDR3 is TGTGCCATCGCCCCGGGACTAGCGAACTACGAGCAGTACTTC.

This chain uses TRBV5-4 with TRBJ2-2, with 9 nucleotides matching TRBD2. Germline V gene sequence: CDR1 SGHNT, CDR2 YYREEE (reference sequence). Trimming took 6 bases from V and 3 from J; bases not matched to a gene: 6. This CDR3 is 15 amino acids long. The CDR3 DNA sequence: TGTGCCAGCACCCTCGGCGGGGGGGACACCGGGGAGCTGTTTTTT. It translates to CASTLGGGDTGELFF.

The chain couples TRBV21-1 to TRBJ1-6; TRBD1 was called by the table and not checked on the DNA. TRBV21-1 is designated a pseudogene. The CDR3 covers 13 residues. The CDR3 region has the DNA TGTGCCAGTCAGGGGAAGAGTAATTCACCCCTCCACTTT. This sequence encodes CASQGKSNSPLHF.

The chain employs TRBV10-1 and TRBJ2-7, with 7 nucleotides matching TRBD2. CDR3 length: 14 residues. Germline lookup yields CDR1 WNHNN and CDR2 SYGVQD (reference sequence). J gave up 3 bases and V 0 bases, and 2 bases lay outside the gene matches. CDR3 residues: CASSESASGYEQYF. The CDR3 nucleotides are TGCGCCAGCAGTGAGTCGGCTAGCGGCTACGAGCAGTACTTC.